Below, one T cell receptor (beta chain) is given with its context. The CDR3 loop spans 15 amino acids. Germline assignment: CDR1 SEHNR and CDR2 FQNEAQ (reference sequence). The junction had 6 bases not matched to a gene; V was cut back by 5 bases and J by 0 bases. The sample is drawn from a study of blood T cell repertoires in COVID-19. The table came from immunoSEQ multiplex PCR; TCRdb's copy has only in-frame clones and leaves some out. Here the sample spans about 250,000 clones, around 84% being singletons. The sequence was obtained from a woman between 40 and 55 years old who had recovered from COVID-19. The rearrangement uses TRBV7-9 and TRBJ1-1; 7 bases match TRBD1. Sequenced material: peripheral blood. This chain's CDR3 is CASSADRPLNTEAFF. The DNA of the CDR3 is TGTGCCAGCAGCGCGGACAGGCCTTTGAACACTGAAGCTTTCTTT.